This T cell receptor beta chain stems from a study of sequential checkpoint blockade in melanoma. Study-wide background: Randomization was 1:1 between first-line nivolumab→ipilimumab and ipilimumab→nivolumab. After both sequences, patients received maintenance nivolumab.

Trimming stripped 3 bases from V and 2 bases from J, with 15 bases between. Per germline, CDR1 SGDLS and CDR2 YYNGEE. This CDR3 spans 16 amino acids. As to treatment: randomized to nivolumab then ipilimumab (arm A) or the reverse (arm B). From thawed PBMCs, live CD3+CD8+ cells negative for CD19 and CD56 were sorted. Clones were read by immunoSEQ multiplex PCR, and TCRdb kept only the in-frame ones, dropping some. The repertoire holds roughly 11,000 clones, with more than 60% as singletons. The starting material was CD8+ T cells sorted from blood (inferred from file names), obtained from a patient given nivolumab and ipilimumab in sequence. V is TRBV9 and J is TRBJ2-1; D might be TRBD1 (5 bases). The TCR sequence derives from a human donor with melanoma. CDR3 DNA sequence: TGTGCCAGCAGCGCCCACAGGAAAGGAGCCTACAATGAGCAGTTCTTC. Its translation: CASSAHRKGAYNEQFF.